This TCR beta chain was found in a study of blood T cell repertoires in COVID-19. About the research overall: Acute and convalescent COVID-19 specimens originated in the United States, Italy and Spain. PBMCs, B-cell-depleted T cells, or T cells were the source of the cDNA or gDNA that made up the material.

Assay used: immunoSEQ multiplex PCR; TCRdb lists only in-frame clones, some missing. In the table there are 250,000 to 300,000 clones, more than 70% of which are singletons. CDR3 length: 14 amino acids. Trimming stripped 4 bases from V and 7 bases from J, with 16 bases between. The V gene's germline CDR1 is SQVTM and CDR2 ANQGSEA. A Seattle source enrolled patients during active infection and followed them longitudinally. The chain carries TRBV29-1 and TRBJ2-2, with a possible D match to TRBD2 (5 bases). This receptor was identified in a woman in her twenties or thirties with COVID-19, enrolled during active disease. The sample consisted of peripheral blood. CDR3 coding DNA: TGCAGCGTTGCGGTTTTAGCGAGAGACGGGGAGCTGTTTTTT. Translation gives CSVAVLARDGELFF.